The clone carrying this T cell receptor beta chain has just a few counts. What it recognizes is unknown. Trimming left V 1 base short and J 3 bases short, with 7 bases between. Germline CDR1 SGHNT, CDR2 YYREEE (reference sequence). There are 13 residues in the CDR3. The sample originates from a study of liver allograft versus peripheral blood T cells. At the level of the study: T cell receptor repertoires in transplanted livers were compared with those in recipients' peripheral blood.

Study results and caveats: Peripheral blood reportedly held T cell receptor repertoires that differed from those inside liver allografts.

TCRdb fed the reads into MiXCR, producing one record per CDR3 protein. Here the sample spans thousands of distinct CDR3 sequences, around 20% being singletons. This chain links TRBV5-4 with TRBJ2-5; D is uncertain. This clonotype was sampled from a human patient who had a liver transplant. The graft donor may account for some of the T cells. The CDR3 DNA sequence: TGTGCCAGCAGCTTGTCTGGGGAAGAGACCCAGTACTTC. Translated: CASSLSGEETQYF.